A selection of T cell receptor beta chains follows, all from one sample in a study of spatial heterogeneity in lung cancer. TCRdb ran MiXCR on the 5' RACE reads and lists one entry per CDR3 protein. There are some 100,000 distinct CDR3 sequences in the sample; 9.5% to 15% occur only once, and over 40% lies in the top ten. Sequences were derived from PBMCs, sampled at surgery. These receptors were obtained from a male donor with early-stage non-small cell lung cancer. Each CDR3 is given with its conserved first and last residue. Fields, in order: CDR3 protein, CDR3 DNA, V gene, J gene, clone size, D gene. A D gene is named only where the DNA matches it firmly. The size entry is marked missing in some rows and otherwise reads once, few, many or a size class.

CDR3 protein: CSVGPETQYF
CDR3 DNA: TGCAGCGTTGGGCCGGAGACCCAGTACTTC
V gene: TRBV29-1
J gene: TRBJ2-5
clone size: .
D gene: .

CDR3 protein: CASSPDRAYGYTF
CDR3 DNA: TGTGCCAGCAGCCCAGACAGAGCCTATGGCTACACCTTC
V gene: TRBV12-3/TRBV12-4
J gene: TRBJ1-2
clone size: many
D gene: .

CDR3 protein: CASSVSSGRAGDTQYF
CDR3 DNA: TGTGCCAGCAGCGTATCCAGCGGGAGGGCAGGAGATACGCAGTATTTT
V gene: TRBV9
J gene: TRBJ2-3
clone size: .
D gene: TRBD2

CDR3 protein: CASSLRTGGDTQYF
CDR3 DNA: TGCGCCAGCAGCTTGAGGACAGGGGGGGATACGCAGTATTTT
V gene: TRBV5-1
J gene: TRBJ2-3
clone size: .
D gene: TRBD1

CDR3 protein: CSARDQWGPNTEAFF
CDR3 DNA: TGCAGTGCTAGAGATCAGTGGGGCCCGAACACTGAAGCTTTCTTT
V gene: TRBV20-1
J gene: TRBJ1-1
clone size: few
D gene: .

CDR3 protein: CSASRTSAILSYEQYF
CDR3 DNA: TGCAGTGCTAGTCGCACTAGCGCAATATTATCCTACGAGCAGTACTTC
V gene: TRBV20-1
J gene: TRBJ2-7
clone size: .
D gene: TRBD2

CDR3 protein: CASSLAGTNSGANVLTF
CDR3 DNA: TGTGCCAGCAGCTTAGCGGGCACTAACTCTGGGGCCAACGTCCTGACTTTC
V gene: TRBV7-2
J gene: TRBJ2-6
clone size: few
D gene: .

CDR3 protein: CASYPLDRSTDTQYF
CDR3 DNA: TGTGCCAGCTATCCACTAGACAGAAGCACAGATACGCAGTATTTT
V gene: TRBV27
J gene: TRBJ2-3
clone size: medium-sized
D gene: .

CDR3 protein: CASRAGEGPTDTQYF
CDR3 DNA: TGTGCCAGCCGAGCGGGAGAGGGGCCCACAGATACGCAGTATTTT
V gene: TRBV28
J gene: TRBJ2-3
clone size: .
D gene: TRBD2

CDR3 protein: CASSARTGAAEKLFF
CDR3 DNA: TGTGCCAGCAGTGCCAGGACAGGGGCCGCTGAAAAACTGTTTTTT
V gene: TRBV2
J gene: TRBJ1-4
clone size: .
D gene: TRBD1

CDR3 protein: CASSGSVAKNIQYF
CDR3 DNA: TGTGCCAGCAGCGGATCAGTAGCCAAAAACATTCAGTACTTC
V gene: TRBV7-9
J gene: TRBJ2-4
clone size: many
D gene: .

CDR3 protein: CATSTGGETQYF
CDR3 DNA: TGTGCCACCAGTACGGGGGGAGAGACCCAGTACTTC
V gene: TRBV24-1
J gene: TRBJ2-5
clone size: few
D gene: TRBD2

CDR3 protein: CSARKETLGAQHF
CDR3 DNA: TGCAGTGCTAGAAAGGAGACGCTCGGGGCCCAGCATTTT
V gene: TRBV20-1
J gene: TRBJ1-5
clone size: few
D gene: .

CDR3 protein: CATSDRAGTGEREQYF
CDR3 DNA: TGTGCCACCAGTGATCGTGCCGGGACAGGGGAAAGGGAGCAGTACTTC
V gene: TRBV24-1
J gene: TRBJ2-7
clone size: .
D gene: TRBD1

CDR3 protein: CASSQQTGGRETQYF
CDR3 DNA: TGTGCCAGCAGCCAGCAAACAGGGGGCAGGGAGACCCAGTACTTC
V gene: TRBV2
J gene: TRBJ2-5
clone size: .
D gene: TRBD1

CDR3 protein: CASSQISYEQYF
CDR3 DNA: TGTGCCAGCAGCCAAATTAGCTACGAGCAGTACTTC
V gene: TRBV3-1
J gene: TRBJ2-7
clone size: many
D gene: .

CDR3 protein: CSAPASGRSGEEFF
CDR3 DNA: TGCAGTGCCCCCGCTAGCGGGAGATCCGGGGAGGAGTTCTTC
V gene: TRBV20-1
J gene: TRBJ2-1
clone size: few
D gene: TRBD2

CDR3 protein: CASSGARGSSYEQYF
CDR3 DNA: TGTGCCAGCAGCGGCGCGCGGGGGTCGTCCTACGAGCAGTACTTC
V gene: TRBV11-2
J gene: TRBJ2-7
clone size: few
D gene: TRBD2

CDR3 protein: CASSQGSDAGRETQYF
CDR3 DNA: TGCGCCAGCAGCCAGGGGTCGGACGCGGGGAGAGAGACCCAGTACTTC
V gene: TRBV4-3
J gene: TRBJ2-5
clone size: .
D gene: .

CDR3 protein: CASSLVGTSGTDTQYF
CDR3 DNA: TGTGCCAGCAGCTTAGTCGGGACTAGCGGCACAGATACGCAGTATTTT
V gene: TRBV7-2
J gene: TRBJ2-3
clone size: many
D gene: TRBD2

CDR3 protein: CSVSPGTGNVEKLFF
CDR3 DNA: TGCAGCGTCTCCCCCGGGACAGGGAATGTCGAAAAACTGTTTTTT
V gene: TRBV29-1
J gene: TRBJ1-4
clone size: few
D gene: TRBD1

CDR3 protein: CASSRRTGGNYEQYF
CDR3 DNA: TGTGCCAGCAGCCGAAGGACAGGGGGAAACTACGAGCAGTACTTC
V gene: TRBV7-2
J gene: TRBJ2-7
clone size: .
D gene: TRBD1

CDR3 protein: CASRGNNEQFF
CDR3 DNA: TGCGCCAGCCGGGGGAACAATGAGCAGTTCTTC
V gene: TRBV4-1
J gene: TRBJ2-1
clone size: .
D gene: .